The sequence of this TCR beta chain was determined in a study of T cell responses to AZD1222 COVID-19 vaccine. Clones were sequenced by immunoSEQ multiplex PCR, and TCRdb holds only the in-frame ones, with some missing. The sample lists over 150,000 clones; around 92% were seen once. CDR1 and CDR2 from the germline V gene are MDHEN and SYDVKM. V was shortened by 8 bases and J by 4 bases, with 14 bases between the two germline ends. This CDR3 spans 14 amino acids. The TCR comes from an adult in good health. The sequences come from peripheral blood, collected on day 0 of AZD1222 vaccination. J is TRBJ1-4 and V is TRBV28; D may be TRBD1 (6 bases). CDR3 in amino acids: CASRLRTVNEKLFF. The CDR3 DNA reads TGTGCCAGCCGACTCAGGACAGTTAATGAAAAACTGTTTTTT.